The 10 T cell receptor beta chains presented below share a single source sample, sequenced in a study of beta chain features in type 1 diabetes. Expressed TCRB transcripts got sequenced, as all isolated RNA was reverse transcribed. Sequencing used immunoSEQ multiplex PCR; TCRdb keeps in-frame clones, though not all of them. Here the sample spans more than 100,000 clones, 9% being singletons. What these receptors recognize is not known. Study results and limitations: For Type 1 diabetes patients, all four CD4+ subsets carried TCRB CDR3s that were moderately but significantly shorter.

The sample consisted of central memory CD4+ T cells from blood. The receptors stem from a man younger than 45 with type 1 diabetes.

This chain links TRBV7-2 with TRBJ2-1; the D is unclear. Germline V CDR1 and CDR2: SGHTA, FQGNSA. The CDR3 contains 15 residues. V lost 5 bases and J lost 7, with 18 bases in between. CDR3 sequence (DNA): TGTGCCAGCAGCCTTGCCGGGTGGAAGCTGAATGAGCAGTTCTTC. Encoded protein: CASSLAGWKLNEQFF.

This clone was seen a few times. The rearrangement links TRBV30 to TRBJ1-5; possible D gene TRBD1, 6 bases. CDR1 and CDR2 (germline): GTSNPN, SVGIG (reference sequence). The CDR3 is made up of 13 amino acids. V lost 3 bases and J lost 4, with 10 bases in between. The CDR3 region has the DNA TGTGCCTGGAGGGGGGCCCGTAATCAGCCCCAGCATTTT. It codes for CAWRGARNQPQHF.

The CDR3 region is CASSLGWAQGSPLHF. In DNA, the CDR3 is TGTGCCAGCAGCTTAGGGTGGGCCCAGGGTTCACCCCTCCACTTT. This chain connects TRBV7-2 to TRBJ1-6; a weak D match, TRBD1 (5 bases). The CDR3 spans 15 residues. Germline assignment: CDR1 SGHTA and CDR2 FQGNSA. Trimming shortened V by 1 base and J by 9 bases, and 13 bases separated the two germline ends.

This clone was observed a handful of times. This rearrangement joins TRBV18 to TRBJ2-4, with D tentatively TRBD1 (5 bases). This CDR3 region has 17 residues. CDR1 is KGHSH, CDR2 LQKENI, per germline. The V gene lost 1 base and the J gene lost 0 bases, with 13 bases spanning the gap. CDR3 in DNA: TGTGCCAGCTCACCACTTCAGGGATCCATAGCCAAAAACATTCAGTACTTC. Amino acid sequence: CASSPLQGSIAKNIQYF.

The chain carries TRBV29-1 and TRBJ2-7; D is perhaps TRBD2 (5 bases). V dropped 4 bases and J dropped 2 bases, with 9 bases sitting between them. The CDR3 loop spans 12 amino acids. Germline V gives CDR1 SQVTM, CDR2 ANQGSEA. The CDR3 nucleotides are TGCAGCGTTGGTGCGGGCCCCTACGAGCAGTACTTC. Its translation is CSVGAGPYEQYF.

The J gene is TRBJ2-3, the V gene TRBV18; TRBD2 aligns across 9 bases. CDR1 KGHSH and CDR2 LQKENI come from the germline V gene. The CDR3 consists of 16 residues. Trimming at V came to 3 bases and at J to 0 bases, leaving 4 bases not matched to a gene. The CDR3 DNA reads TGTGCCAGCTCACCGCTTACTAGCGGGAGCACAGATACGCAGTATTTT. Translating gives CASSPLTSGSTDTQYF.

CDR3 sequence reads: CASSLGGGASYEQYF. The CDR3 DNA sequence: TGTGCCAGCAGTTTAGGCGGGGGGGCTTCCTACGAGCAGTACTTC. The gene calls are TRBV28 and TRBJ2-7, with 9 positions matching TRBD2. From germline, CDR1 is MDHEN and CDR2 SYDVKM. This CDR3 contains 15 residues. With 2 bases clipped from V and 1 base from J, the junction kept 3 bases outside the gene matches.

The chain carries TRBV13 and TRBJ2-4; perhaps TRBD2 as D (5 bases). CDR3 length: 14 residues. In germline, CDR1 is PRHDT, CDR2 FYEKMQ (reference sequence). Trimming left V 8 bases short and J 1 base short, with 12 bases between. The CDR3: CASGYRGAKNIQYF. The CDR3 DNA reads as TGTGCCAGCGGCTACCGGGGTGCCAAAAACATTCAGTACTTC.

The chain links TRBV2 to TRBJ2-1, with 11 bases fitting TRBD1. V dropped 6 bases and J dropped 10; count of bases not matched to a gene: 11. Germline V lookup: CDR1 SNHLY, CDR2 FYNNEI. The CDR3 covers 15 residues. The CDR3 region is CASRSGTGGHEEQFF. CDR3 DNA: TGTGCCAGCAGGTCCGGGACAGGGGGACATGAGGAGCAGTTCTTC.

The chain is built from TRBV9 and TRBJ2-5; unclear D gene. Germline CDR1 reads SGDLS; CDR2 reads YYNGEE. V was trimmed by 0 bases and J by 4 bases, leaving 13 bases between them. The CDR3 totals 15 residues. The CDR3 DNA sequence: TGTGCCAGCAGCGTAGGTCCCACTGTAACAGAGACCCAGTACTTC. Its translation is CASSVGPTVTETQYF.